The rows below give T cell receptor beta chains drawn from one sample of a study of response to subunit inactivated influenza vaccine. MiXCR, run by TCRdb on the RT-PCR reads, gives a single entry per CDR3 protein. The sample includes 170,000 or so distinct CDR3 sequences, around 10% of them seen just once. This sample comprised CD8+ T cells sorted from PBMCs, obtained around 2 years after vaccination. All receptors come from a man aged 50 to 69 who received an inactivated influenza vaccine. The CDR3 runs from the conserved cysteine through the conserved F or W. Each record gives: J gene, D gene, V gene, clone size, CDR3 protein, CDR3 DNA. D genes are given only for firm matches. Part of the rows lack a size; the others show once, few, many or a class for expanded clones.

TRBJ2-1,NA,TRBV15,NA,CATSRGGREYNEQFF,TGTGCCACCAGCAGGGGTGGGCGGGAATACAATGAGCAGTTCTTC
TRBJ1-1,NA,TRBV7-9,NA,CASSSGTFRNTEAFF,TGTGCCAGCAGCTCGGGGACCTTTAGGAACACTGAAGCTTTCTTT
TRBJ2-7,NA,TRBV25-1,few,CASSGQRRKGSYEQYF,TGTGCCAGCAGCGGTCAGAGGAGGAAGGGGTCCTACGAGCAGTACTTC
TRBJ2-1,NA,TRBV3-1,few,CASSPGLGGFEQFF,TGTGCCAGCAGCCCGGGACTCGGCGGTTTCGAGCAGTTCTTC
TRBJ2-3,NA,TRBV20-1,many,CSARNLGSGSDTQYF,TGCAGTGCTAGAAACCTCGGTAGCGGCTCAGATACGCAGTATTTT
TRBJ2-3,NA,TRBV11-2,many,CASSVPLLWTDTQYF,TGTGCCAGCAGCGTCCCTCTTCTTTGGACAGATACGCAGTATTTT
TRBJ1-1,NA,TRBV6-2/TRBV6-3,few,CASVDSSNTEAFF,TGTGCCAGCGTGGACAGTTCGAACACTGAAGCTTTCTTT
TRBJ1-2,NA,TRBV4-2,many,CASSQEKGSAYGYTF,TGTGCCAGCAGCCAAGAGAAGGGATCTGCTTATGGCTACACCTTC
TRBJ2-1,NA,TRBV21-1,NA,CASSKGGQGTMPLLYLLADNEQFF,TGTGCCAGCAGCAAAGGGGGACAGGGGACGATGCCGTTACTCTATCTCCTAGCAGACAATGAGCAGTTCTTC
TRBJ2-7,NA,TRBV6-1,NA,CASSDSNSYEQYF,TGTGCCAGCAGCGATTCAAACTCCTACGAGCAGTACTTC
TRBJ2-1,TRBD2,TRBV12-3/TRBV12-4,many,CASSTSGGKAEQFF,TGTGCCAGCAGTACTAGCGGGGGCAAAGCTGAGCAGTTCTTC
TRBJ2-3,NA,TRBV5-1,NA,CASSALQGPPDTQYF,TGCGCCAGCAGCGCCCTACAGGGTCCCCCAGATACGCAGTATTTT
TRBJ2-3,NA,TRBV20-1,few,CSARDTGSTDTQYF,TGCAGTGCTAGAGACACAGGGAGCACAGATACGCAGTATTTT
TRBJ2-3,TRBD2,TRBV10-3,NA,CAISESIPGLVSKDTQYF,TGTGCCATCAGTGAGTCAATCCCCGGACTAGTTTCGAAAGATACGCAGTATTTT
TRBJ2-7,TRBD1,TRBV4-1,NA,CASSPRDSSYEQYF,TGCGCCAGCAGCCCAAGGGACAGCTCCTACGAGCAGTACTTC
TRBJ2-1,TRBD1,TRBV27,few,CASSLSPGGLGEQFF,TGTGCCAGCAGTTTATCCCCAGGGGGTCTGGGTGAGCAGTTCTTC
TRBJ2-1,NA,TRBV5-1,few,CASSSLGVSVSYNEQFF,TGCGCCAGCAGCTCCTTAGGTGTTAGCGTCTCCTACAATGAGCAGTTCTTC
TRBJ1-6,NA,TRBV12-3/TRBV12-4,few,CASSPFGVQGNYSPLHF,TGTGCCAGCAGCCCATTTGGAGTTCAGGGAAACTATTCACCCCTCCACTTT
TRBJ2-1,TRBD2,TRBV13,few,CASSVGTSGGIYNEQFF,TGTGCCAGCAGCGTCGGGACTAGCGGGGGGATCTACAATGAGCAGTTCTTC
TRBJ2-1,NA,TRBV15,few,CATSRVPDRDEQFF,TGTGCCACCAGCAGAGTCCCAGACCGCGATGAGCAGTTCTTC
TRBJ2-7,NA,TRBV7-8,many,CASSLYPGSYEQYF,TGTGCCAGCAGCTTATATCCGGGGTCCTACGAGCAGTACTTC
TRBJ2-2,TRBD2,TRBV27,NA,CASSLIPGTSYLGTGELFF,TGTGCCAGCAGTTTAATCCCCGGGACTAGCTACCTCGGGACCGGGGAGCTGTTTTTT